The 20 T cell receptor beta chains given below trace back to one sample, sequenced in a study of cytomegalovirus exposure and HLA in healthy donors. This PCR relied on a set of 60 Vbeta primers and 13 Jbeta primers. The table came from immunoSEQ multiplex PCR; TCRdb's copy has only in-frame clones and leaves some out. This sample has roughly 200,000 clones, with roughly 78% found just once. Sequencing was carried out using PBMCs. Source of these receptors: a woman under 40 in good health and CMV-seropositive.

V usage is TRBV5-5 and J usage is TRBJ1-2, with D perhaps matching TRBD1 (5 bases). CDR3 length: 15 amino acids. Germline assignment: CDR1 SGHKS and CDR2 YYEKEE (reference sequence). V was clipped by 5 bases and J by 3 bases, with 17 bases between them. CDR3 region: CASRTAGGKDYGYTF. CDR3 nucleotides: TGTGCCAGCAGGACCGCCGGGGGTAAGGACTATGGCTACACCTTC.

The rearrangement links TRBV10-1 to TRBJ2-1; TRBD2 agrees at 11 bases. V shed 4 bases, J shed 5 bases, and the junction held 7 bases outside the gene matches. Germline V CDR1 and CDR2: WNHNN, SYGVQD (reference sequence). This CDR3 is 16 amino acids long. CDR3 sequence: CASSGASGGLDNEQFF. The CDR3 DNA follows: TGCGCCAGCAGTGGGGCTAGCGGGGGGTTGGACAATGAGCAGTTCTTC.

This clone turned up a few times. The V call is TRBV4-3, the J call TRBJ1-1; a possible D gene is TRBD1 (5 bases). Germline values: CDR1 LGHNA, CDR2 YSLEER. The CDR3 has 15 residues. V shed 3 bases and J shed 1 base, with 12 bases lying between them. The CDR3 DNA reads TGCGCCAGCAGCCAGATAAACAGGAGGAACACTGAAGCTTTCTTT. Residues: CASSQINRRNTEAFF.

This clone was counted once. Here the CDR3 DNA reads TGTGCCAGCATCAACGGGGGGCTTTGGCAGTTCTTC. Its protein is CASINGGLWQFF. The V and J genes are TRBV6-1 and TRBJ2-1; D possibly corresponds to TRBD2 (7 bases). CDR1 is MNHNS, CDR2 SASEGT, per germline. Between the trimmed V and J ends, which lost 7 bases and 12 bases, there was a span of 16 bases. The CDR3 runs to 12 residues.

The chain couples TRBV4-3 to TRBJ2-7; D is ambiguous. From germline, CDR1 is LGHNA and CDR2 YSLEER. This CDR3 region has 16 residues. Trimming pared 0 bases from V and 0 bases from J, leaving 12 bases between. The CDR3 reads CASSQDSAASSYEQYF. CDR3 DNA: TGCGCCAGCAGCCAAGATTCGGCGGCCAGCTCCTACGAGCAGTACTTC.

The chain couples TRBV6-5 to TRBJ2-7; 9 nucleotides line up with TRBD1. Germline V lookup: CDR1 MNHEY, CDR2 SVGAGI. Unmatched junction bases numbered 6, after V lost 6 bases and J lost 0 bases. The CDR3 extends over 15 amino acids. The CDR3, as DNA: TGTGCCAGCAGCCTTCAGACAGGGGGCTCCTACGAGCAGTACTTC. Encoded protein: CASSLQTGGSYEQYF.

The chain links TRBV2 to TRBJ2-2; tentatively, D is TRBD2 (7 bases). This CDR3 spans 17 amino acids. The V gene lost 7 bases and the J gene lost 0 bases, with 18 bases spanning the gap. Germline loops: CDR1 SNHLY, CDR2 FYNNEI. CDR3 bases: TGTGCCAGCATCCCGGGGGGCGGTTACGCGAACACCGGGGAGCTGTTTTTT. It specifies CASIPGGGYANTGELFF.

The chain recombines TRBV2 with TRBJ2-7; 14 bases align to TRBD2. The germline V gene encodes CDR1 SNHLY and CDR2 FYNNEI. V was clipped by 6 bases and J by 2 bases; unmatched bases: 3. The CDR3 extends over 15 amino acids. CDR3 sequence reads: CASSRLAGGTYEQYF. CDR3 DNA sequence: TGTGCCAGCAGCCGACTAGCGGGAGGGACCTACGAGCAGTACTTC.

V gene TRBV5-6 combines with J gene TRBJ1-2; D may be TRBD1 (5 bases). CDR1 is SGHDT and CDR2 is YYEEEE in the germline V gene. This CDR3 is built from 15 residues. Trimming stripped 5 bases from V and 4 bases from J, with 18 bases between. CDR3 DNA sequence: TGTGCCAGCAGTCGGACGGGACTTGGGGGCTATGGCTACACCTTC. Encoded protein: CASSRTGLGGYGYTF. The whole variable domain, filled in from reference TRBV5-6 and TRBJ1-2, reads DAGVTQSPTHLIKTRGQQVTLRCSPKSGHDTVSWYQQALGQGPQFIFQYYEEEERQRGNFPDRFSGHQFPNYSSELNVNALLLGDSALYLCASSRTGLGGYGYTFGSGTRLTVV.

Here the CDR3 DNA reads TGTGCCAGCAGGAGGACCGGGGGAACTGAAGCTTTCTTT. Translated: CASRRTGGTEAFF. The J gene is TRBJ1-1, the V gene TRBV6-4; weak D call: TRBD1 (5 bases). V lost 6 bases to trimming and J lost 5 bases, with 13 bases between them. The germline V gene encodes CDR1 MRHNA and CDR2 SNTAGT. The CDR3 length is 13 residues.

This chain connects TRBV5-1 to TRBJ2-5; TRBD1 matches 10 bases. Germline CDR1 and CDR2: SGHRS and YFSETQ. The CDR3 totals 13 residues. V shed 4 bases, J shed 5 bases, and the junction held 2 bases outside the gene matches. CDR3 loop: CASSPGQGETQYF. In nucleotides, the CDR3 is TGCGCCAGCAGCCCGGGACAGGGGGAGACCCAGTACTTC.

The gene calls are TRBV4-1 and TRBJ2-1; tentatively, D is TRBD1 (5 bases). The CDR3 is 15 residues long. V was pared by 0 bases and J by 3 bases, with 9 bases between. Germline values: CDR1 MGHRA, CDR2 YSYEKL. CDR3 DNA: TGCGCCAGCAGCCAAGACACAGGCAGCTACAATGAGCAGTTCTTC. This gives the protein CASSQDTGSYNEQFF.

In this sample, this clone turned up a few times. The rearrangement joins TRBV7-9 to TRBJ2-3, with 7 bases aligning to TRBD1. The CDR3 runs to 14 residues. CDR1 SEHNR and CDR2 FQNEAQ come from the germline V gene (reference sequence). V was pared by 3 bases and J by 3 bases, with 3 bases of the junction left unmatched. This CDR3 is CASSLTGITDTQYF. CDR3 coding DNA: TGTGCCAGCAGCTTGACAGGGATAACAGATACGCAGTATTTT.

The chain combines TRBV5-1 with TRBJ1-1; unclear D gene. This CDR3 is 13 amino acids long. Germline V CDR1 and CDR2: SGHRS, YFSETQ. Trimming took off 5 bases at V and 0 bases at J, with 8 bases between the two ends. The CDR3 spells CASRVVLNTEAFF. CDR3 DNA: TGCGCCAGCAGAGTAGTTTTGAACACTGAAGCTTTCTTT.

V gene TRBV10-3 combines with J gene TRBJ2-5; 8 nucleotides align to TRBD2. The J segment lost 4 bases and the V segment lost 2 bases, leaving 6 bases of the junction unmatched. The CDR3 totals 15 residues. Germline V gives CDR1 ENHRY, CDR2 SYGVKD. The CDR3 is CAISEGPAGAETQYF. As DNA, the CDR3 is TGTGCCATCAGTGAGGGTCCAGCGGGAGCAGAGACCCAGTACTTC.

The chain combines TRBV4-1 with TRBJ1-3; possible D gene TRBD1, 5 bases. CDR1 and CDR2 from the germline V gene are MGHRA and YSYEKL. The CDR3 spans 14 residues. Trimming removed 7 bases at V and 1 base at J, with 11 bases between. The CDR3 loop is CASTQGGSGNTIYF. CDR3 DNA sequence: TGCGCCAGCACCCAGGGAGGGTCTGGAAACACCATATATTTT.

This chain's CDR3 is CASSFGGGARSYNEQFF. The CDR3 DNA is TGTGCCAGCAGCTTTGGCGGGGGGGCCAGGTCCTACAATGAGCAGTTCTTC. This sequence joins TRBV13 and TRBJ2-1, with TRBD2 matching 9 bases. CDR1 is PRHDT and CDR2 is FYEKMQ in the germline V gene (reference sequence). V was clipped by 3 bases and J by 1 base; unmatched bases: 7. The CDR3 has 17 amino acids.

The V gene is TRBV7-9, the J gene TRBJ1-1; 9 bases align to TRBD1. Trimming took 5 bases from V and 11 from J; bases not matched to a gene: 9. Germline lookup yields CDR1 SEHNR and CDR2 FQNEAQ (reference sequence). The CDR3 is made up of 13 amino acids. The CDR3 bases are TGTGCCAGCAGCACCACAGGGGGCCGCGGGGCTTTCTTT. Amino acids: CASSTTGGRGAFF.

The genes are TRBV6-5 and TRBJ2-2; unclear D gene. Per germline, CDR1 MNHEY and CDR2 SVGAGI. The V end was cut by 8 bases, the J end by 1 base, with 11 bases between. The CDR3 contains 14 residues. This chain's CDR3 is CASPRALNTGELFF. In nucleotides, the CDR3 is TGTGCCAGCCCTAGAGCGTTGAACACCGGGGAGCTGTTTTTT.

The chain has TRBV7-9 and TRBJ2-7, with D perhaps matching TRBD2 (6 bases). Germline CDR1 SEHNR, CDR2 FQNEAQ (reference sequence). This CDR3 has 12 residues. This chain's CDR3 is CVAWSSDNEQYF. In DNA form, the CDR3 reads TGTGTCGCTTGGTCTAGCGACAACGAGCAGTACTTC.